A single sample gave rise to the 2 T cell receptor beta chains below, sequenced in a study of PD-L1 blockade in urothelial cancer. Time point of the sample: pretreatment peripheral blood. Here immunoSEQ multiplex PCR was the method, and the copy in TCRdb shows in-frame clones only, minus some. The sample comprises 87,000 or so clones, 84% of which are singletons, and 2% to 2.5% rests with the top ten. The material was PBMCs, obtained around atezolizumab (anti-PD-L1) treatment. Receptors originate from a man aged 55 to 69 with urothelial cancer.

The chain couples TRBV19 to TRBJ1-2; 8 bases fit TRBD1. V trimming: 8 bases; J trimming: 4 bases; junction bases outside the gene matches: 24. This CDR3 is built from 19 residues. Germline assignment: CDR1 LNHDA and CDR2 SQIVND (reference sequence). The CDR3 DNA reads as TGTGCCAGTTTTGGACAGGGCAACTCGTTTGTAGGAATGAGCTATGGCTACACCTTC. This encodes CASFGQGNSFVGMSYGYTF.

The chain employs TRBV30 and TRBJ2-7; TRBD1 agrees at 8 bases. Trimming took 1 base from V and 5 from J; bases not matched to a gene: 4. There are 13 residues in the CDR3. Germline CDR1 is GTSNPN and CDR2 is SVGIG (reference sequence). The CDR3, as DNA: TGTGCCTGGAGTGGGACAGGGTCCCACGAGCAGTACTTC. Translating gives CAWSGTGSHEQYF.